The 30 T cell receptor beta chains in this list originate from one sample, sequenced in a study of blood T cell repertoires in COVID-19. Libraries were prepared by immunoSEQ multiplex PCR; TCRdb keeps only in-frame clonotypes and omits some of them. The sample holds some 330,000 clones, nearly 90% seen once. The sample taken for sequencing was peripheral blood. Receptors originate from a woman in her 30s with COVID-19, enrolled during active disease.

This chain connects TRBV14 to TRBJ1-6, with D perhaps TRBD1 (5 bases). The V and J ends lost 2 bases and 6 bases respectively, with 14 bases between them. Germline CDR1 SGHDN, CDR2 FVKESK. The CDR3 runs to 16 residues. The CDR3 DNA is TGTGCCAGCAGCCAACAGGGAATTTGGGGTAATTCACCCCTCCACTTT. The encoded protein is CASSQQGIWGNSPLHF.

The chain has TRBV14 and TRBJ2-7; 9 nucleotides align to TRBD1. Germline V gives CDR1 SGHDN, CDR2 FVKESK. This CDR3 has 17 residues. Losses at the gene ends were 1 base for V and 4 bases for J; bases not matched to a gene: 11. CDR3 coding DNA: TGTGCCAGCAGCCAAGGTCATGCCGGGACAGGGATATACGAGCAGTACTTC. Translating gives CASSQGHAGTGIYEQYF.

The V call is TRBV11-3, the J call TRBJ1-6; TRBD1 aligns across 8 bases. CDR1 and CDR2 from the germline V gene are SGHNT and YENEEA. V gave up 3 bases and J gave up 0 bases; unmatched junction bases: 4. The CDR3 length is 17 residues. The DNA of the CDR3 is TGTGCCAGCAGCTTGGACAGGGTGGGCTCCTATAATTCACCCCTCCACTTT. Translated: CASSLDRVGSYNSPLHF. Looking up the rest from reference TRBV11-3 and TRBJ1-6 gives the full variable domain: EAGVVQSPRYKIIEKKQPVAFWCNPISGHNTLYWYLQNLGQGPELLIRYENEEAVDDSQLPKDRFSAERLKGVDSTLKIQPAELGDSAVYLCASSLDRVGSYNSPLHFGNGTRLTVT.

J is TRBJ1-3 and V is TRBV6-1, with a possible D match to TRBD1 (6 bases). The CDR3 is made up of 16 amino acids. V gave up 4 bases and J gave up 0 bases, with 13 bases separating them. Germline CDR1 MNHNS, CDR2 SASEGT. The CDR3 DNA reads as TGTGCCAGCAGTGTATACAGGGCCTCCTCTGGAAACACCATATATTTT. Translated: CASSVYRASSGNTIYF.

V and J are TRBV2 and TRBJ2-7; 7 bases line up with TRBD1. In germline, CDR1 is SNHLY, CDR2 FYNNEI. This CDR3 region has 15 residues. V lost 7 bases and J lost 3; bases outside the gene matches: 12. The chain's CDR3 is CASIGRRDSHYEQYF. The CDR3 coding sequence is TGTGCCAGCATCGGGCGAAGGGACAGTCACTACGAGCAGTACTTC.

The rearrangement uses TRBV20-1 and TRBJ1-1; D may be TRBD1 (5 bases). V dropped 6 bases and J dropped 6 bases, with 11 bases sitting between them. The CDR3 loop spans 11 amino acids. Germline CDR1 DFQATT, CDR2 SNEGSKA (reference sequence). CDR3 protein: CSAPWGAEAFF. CDR3 sequence (DNA): TGCAGTGCCCCTTGGGGCGCTGAAGCTTTCTTT.

CDR3 bases: TGTGCCAGCTCACCACGGGAGCTGGGAGAGACCCAGTACTTC. Its protein is CASSPRELGETQYF. The chain recombines TRBV18 with TRBJ2-5; TRBD2 might be the D (5 bases). The CDR3 extends over 14 amino acids. Germline assignment: CDR1 KGHSH and CDR2 LQKENI. Trimming removed 1 base at V and 4 bases at J, with 10 bases between.

The genes are TRBV4-3 and TRBJ2-6, with D maybe TRBD1 (5 bases). Trimming shortened V by 0 bases and J by 0 bases, and 12 bases separated the two germline ends. This CDR3 is built from 18 residues. Germline CDR1 and CDR2: LGHNA and YSLEER. The CDR3 coding sequence is TGCGCCAGCAGCCAAGATCTCTCAGGGCCCTCTGGGGCCAACGTCCTGACTTTC. Protein product: CASSQDLSGPSGANVLTF.

V is TRBV5-1 and J is TRBJ2-5; 14 nucleotides line up with TRBD2. Losses at the gene ends were 3 bases for V and 5 bases for J; bases not matched to a gene: 18. Germline values: CDR1 SGHRS, CDR2 YFSETQ. The CDR3 has 20 amino acids. The CDR3, as DNA: TGCGCCAGCAGCTCGGCGAGGTCGGGACTAGCGGGGGCAAGGGAGGAGACCCAGTACTTC. Translation gives CASSSARSGLAGAREETQYF.

The chain recombines TRBV29-1 with TRBJ2-6; D is perhaps TRBD2 (6 bases). Germline values: CDR1 SQVTM, CDR2 ANQGSEA. The CDR3 totals 16 residues. V was trimmed by 6 bases and J by 3 bases, leaving 18 bases between them. CDR3 in amino acids: CSVIAAEIGGANVLTF. The CDR3 nucleotides read TGCAGCGTCATAGCGGCAGAAATCGGTGGGGCCAACGTCCTGACTTTC.

Written as DNA, the CDR3 is TGTGCCAGCAGCTTAGGGTCATTCAGGGGTGAGAGCACTGAAGCTTTCTTT. Translation: CASSLGSFRGESTEAFF. This chain connects TRBV11-3 to TRBJ1-1, with D possibly matching TRBD1 (6 bases). The V gene's germline CDR1 is SGHNT and CDR2 YENEEA. Trimming took off 1 base at V and 4 bases at J, with 19 bases between the two ends. This CDR3 spans 17 amino acids.

This clone has only a few counts. The chain combines TRBV3-1 (or the pseudogene TRBV3-2) with TRBJ2-2; 14 nucleotides align to TRBD2. Germline assignment: CDR1 LGHDT and CDR2 YNNKEL (reference sequence). The CDR3 length is 16 residues. The V segment lost 4 bases and the J segment 4 bases; nucleotides outside the gene matches: 2. The CDR3 loop reads CASSPGLAGATGELFF. CDR3 sequence (DNA): TGTGCCAGCAGCCCGGGACTAGCGGGGGCCACCGGGGAGCTGTTTTTT.

The rearrangement joins TRBV7-9 to TRBJ2-3; 9 nucleotides agree with TRBD2. CDR1 and CDR2 (germline): SEHNR, FQNEAQ (reference sequence). The J segment lost 2 bases and the V segment lost 6 bases, leaving 9 bases of the junction unmatched. This CDR3 has 16 residues. CDR3 in amino acids: CASRSGGGAVTDTQYF. CDR3 sequence (DNA): TGTGCCAGCAGGTCTGGCGGGGGGGCGGTCACAGATACGCAGTATTTT.

The chain combines TRBV6-4 with TRBJ2-2; D gene uncertain. The CDR3 loop spans 13 amino acids. The ends were cut back, 0 bases at V and 6 bases at J, with 5 bases in the middle. Germline V gives CDR1 MRHNA, CDR2 SNTAGT. The CDR3 DNA reads as TGTGCCAGCAGTGACTCCTCTTCCGGGGAGCTGTTTTTT. Amino acids: CASSDSSSGELFF.

The genes are TRBV4-1 and TRBJ1-5, with D tentatively TRBD1 (6 bases). The CDR3 loop spans 15 amino acids. The germline CDR1 and CDR2 sequences are MGHRA and YSYEKL. V was cut by 0 bases and J by 2 bases, with 8 bases left in between. This chain's CDR3 is CASSQEGGGNQPQHF. CDR3 coding DNA: TGCGCCAGCAGCCAAGAAGGGGGAGGCAATCAGCCCCAGCATTTT.

This chain uses TRBV28 with TRBJ1-6, with 10 bases aligning to TRBD1. From germline, CDR1 is MDHEN and CDR2 SYDVKM. Trimming removed 5 bases from V and 7 bases from J; junction bases left unmatched: 8. The CDR3 has 16 residues. CDR3 region: CASSTPGQGRNSPLHF. The CDR3 DNA is TGTGCCAGCAGTACTCCGGGACAGGGGCGGAATTCACCCCTCCACTTT.

This chain connects TRBV6-6 to TRBJ2-1; possibly TRBD2 for D (5 bases). CDR3 length equals 13 residues. CDR1 and CDR2 from the germline V gene are MNHNY and SVGAGI (reference sequence). V lost 4 bases and J lost 7, with 11 bases in between. CDR3 in DNA: TGTGCCAGCAGTTTCGACCCGGGGAATGAGCAGTTCTTC. This gives the protein CASSFDPGNEQFF.

The chain recombines TRBV15 with TRBJ2-4, with 7 bases matching TRBD1. The CDR3 contains 15 residues. Germline V CDR1 and CDR2: LNHNV, YYDKDF (reference sequence). V was clipped by 1 base and J by 5 bases; unmatched bases: 5. CDR3: CATSRVPGGQNIQYF. In nucleotides, the CDR3 is TGTGCCACCAGCAGAGTTCCAGGGGGTCAAAACATTCAGTACTTC.

The V call is TRBV3-1 (or the pseudogene TRBV3-2), the J call TRBJ1-2; TRBD1 might be the D (6 bases). The V gene's germline CDR1 is LGHDT and CDR2 YNNKEL (reference sequence). The CDR3 sequence is 13 residues long. Trimming shortened V by 2 bases and J by 11 bases, and 15 bases separated the two germline ends. The CDR3, as DNA: TGTGCCAGCAGCCAACAACGCAGGGGTGGTTACACCTTC. It yields the protein CASSQQRRGGYTF.

The rearrangement joins TRBV11-3 to TRBJ2-7; 8 bases are shared with TRBD1. V was pared by 6 bases and J by 6 bases, with 7 bases of the junction left unmatched. The CDR3 loop spans 13 amino acids. Germline loops: CDR1 SGHNT, CDR2 YENEEA. The CDR3 sequence is CASSFGQGSEQYF. The CDR3, as DNA: TGTGCCAGCAGTTTTGGACAGGGCAGCGAGCAGTACTTC.

This chain uses TRBV5-1 with TRBJ1-1; D not resolved. Looked up from germline, CDR1 is SGHRS and CDR2 is YFSETQ. Trimming stripped 0 bases from V and 5 bases from J, with 17 bases between. The CDR3 is 16 residues long. CDR3 residues: CASSLGTERANTEAFF. The CDR3 nucleotides read TGCGCCAGCAGCTTGGGGACCGAGCGGGCAAATACTGAAGCTTTCTTT.

The chain links TRBV10-3 to TRBJ2-1, with 10 bases aligning to TRBD2. There are 15 residues in the CDR3. Unmatched junction bases numbered 7, after V lost 7 bases and J lost 4 bases. Germline CDR1 and CDR2: ENHRY and SYGVKD. The DNA for the CDR3 is TGTGCCATCACCGATCTAGCGGGGGCTTACAATGAGCAGTTCTTC. Translated: CAITDLAGAYNEQFF.

The rearrangement uses TRBV15 and TRBJ2-3; 8 bases are shared with TRBD2. The CDR3 has 13 residues. The J segment lost 1 base and the V segment lost 6 bases, leaving 0 bases of the junction unmatched. Germline V gene sequence: CDR1 LNHNV, CDR2 YYDKDF (reference sequence). DNA for the CDR3: TGTGCCACCAGGACTAGCGGCACAGATACGCAGTATTTT. Amino acid sequence: CATRTSGTDTQYF.

This chain links TRBV5-4 with TRBJ1-1; 8 bases are shared with TRBD1. V shed 3 bases and J 3 bases; nucleotides not matched to a gene: 7. Germline V CDR1 and CDR2: SGHNT, YYREEE (reference sequence). The length of the CDR3 is 15 residues. Written as DNA, the CDR3 is TGTGCCAGCAGCTCACAGGGGGATGGGGACACTGAAGCTTTCTTT. As protein: CASSSQGDGDTEAFF. Based on the CDR3 plus reference TRBV5-4 and TRBJ1-1, the full variable domain is ETGVTQSPTHLIKTRGQQVTLRCSSQSGHNTVSWYQQALGQGPQFIFQYYREEENGRGNFPPRFSGLQFPNYSSELNVNALELDDSALYLCASSSQGDGDTEAFFGQGTRLTVV.

This sequence joins TRBV24-1 and TRBJ1-5; 7 bases agree with TRBD1. Germline CDR1 and CDR2: KGHDR and SFDVKD. This CDR3 is built from 14 residues. With 4 bases clipped from V and 2 bases from J, the junction kept 1 base outside the gene matches. The CDR3 region has the DNA TGTGCCACCAGTGAAGGGGGCGGCAATCAGCCCCAGCATTTT. Its protein is CATSEGGGNQPQHF.

This sequence joins TRBV2 and TRBJ2-7, with 12 positions matching TRBD2. Germline loops: CDR1 SNHLY, CDR2 FYNNEI. After removal of 5 bases from V and 2 bases from J, the junction contained 4 bases not matched to a gene. The CDR3 length is 15 residues. DNA of the CDR3: TGTGCCAGCAGTTTGACTAGCGGGGGAACCTACGAGCAGTACTTC. This translates into CASSLTSGGTYEQYF.

The V and J genes are TRBV5-6 and TRBJ1-4; D possibly corresponds to TRBD1 (5 bases). The CDR3 length is 16 residues. V gave up 1 base and J gave up 0 bases, with 10 bases separating them. CDR1 is SGHDT and CDR2 is YYEEEE in the germline V gene. The DNA for the CDR3 is TGTGCCAGCAGCTTGTCGGGGGTTGCAACTAATGAAAAACTGTTTTTT. Amino acids: CASSLSGVATNEKLFF. Using reference TRBV5-6 and TRBJ1-4 for the parts outside the CDR3, the full variable domain is DAGVTQSPTHLIKTRGQQVTLRCSPKSGHDTVSWYQQALGQGPQFIFQYYEEEERQRGNFPDRFSGHQFPNYSSELNVNALLLGDSALYLCASSLSGVATNEKLFFGSGTQLSVL.

The V call is TRBV4-1, the J call TRBJ1-6, with no clear D. This CDR3 is built from 16 residues. The V gene's germline CDR1 is MGHRA and CDR2 YSYEKL. Trimming stripped 2 bases from V and 5 bases from J, with 13 bases between. The CDR3 protein is CASSQPTAGNNSPLHF. Written as DNA, the CDR3 is TGCGCCAGCAGCCAACCCACCGCGGGTAATAATTCACCCCTCCACTTT.

The count of this clone is one. The chain couples TRBV7-9 to TRBJ2-1; D possibly corresponds to TRBD2 (5 bases). The germline gives CDR1 SEHNR, CDR2 FQNEAQ (reference sequence). The CDR3 is 15 amino acids. V shed 5 bases and J shed 4 bases, with 15 bases lying between them. The chain's CDR3 is CASSPPGGLYNEQFF. CDR3 DNA: TGTGCCAGCAGCCCCCCAGGAGGTTTGTACAATGAGCAGTTCTTC.

CDR3 sequence reads: CASSPIGERGGHGGANVLTF. The CDR3 DNA sequence: TGTGCCAGCAGCCCCATCGGGGAGCGGGGGGGCCATGGTGGGGCCAACGTCCTGACTTTC. The V call is TRBV5-4, the J call TRBJ2-6; 10 positions match TRBD2. Germline loops: CDR1 SGHNT, CDR2 YYREEE (reference sequence). This CDR3 is 20 amino acids long. J was trimmed by 3 bases and V by 4 bases; bases with no gene match: 16.